This TCR beta chain was sequenced in a study of human T cells and chemical hapten exposure. Study-level information: There were weekly diphenylcyclopropenone doses to the scalp for patients throughout the roughly 24-week study.

Per the germline V gene, CDR1 is ENHRY and CDR2 is SYGVKD. The CDR3 is 13 amino acids. Deletions cut 6 bases from V and 6 bases from J, with 11 bases between. One entry per CDR3 protein, called by TCRdb with MiXCR from the RACE reads. Counted here are approximately 77,000 distinct CDR3 sequences, roughly 7.1% occurring once; the ten biggest clones make up roughly 1.5%. Specified time point: patch test 1, 2 weeks after DPC sensitization. Specified treatment: therapeutic diphenylcyclopropenone sensitization with weekly scalp DPC. Unfractionated whole blood was the source from which total RNA was extracted.

Here the sequenced sample was whole blood, taken in connection with sensitization to the hapten diphenylcyclopropenone (DPC). This clonotype was sampled from a woman in her 30s with alopecia areata. Some clones in this sample may be carry-over from other donors' samples. This chain links TRBV10-3 with TRBJ2-2; D call uncertain. The CDR3: CAISPSVAGELFF. The CDR3 DNA reads TGTGCCATCAGCCCATCCGTCGCCGGGGAGCTGTTTTTT.